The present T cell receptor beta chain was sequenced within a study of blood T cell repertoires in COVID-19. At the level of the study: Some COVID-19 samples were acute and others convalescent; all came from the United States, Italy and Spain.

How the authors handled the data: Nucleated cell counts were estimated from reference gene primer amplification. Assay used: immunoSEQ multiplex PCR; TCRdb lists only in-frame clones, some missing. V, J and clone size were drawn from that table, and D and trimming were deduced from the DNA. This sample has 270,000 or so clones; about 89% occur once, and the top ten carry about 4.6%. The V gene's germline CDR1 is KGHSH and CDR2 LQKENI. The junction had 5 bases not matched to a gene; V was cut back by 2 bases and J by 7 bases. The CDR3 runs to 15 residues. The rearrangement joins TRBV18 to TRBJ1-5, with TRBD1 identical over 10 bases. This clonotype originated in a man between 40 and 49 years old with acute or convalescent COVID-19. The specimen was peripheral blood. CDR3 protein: CASSPIGTGEQPQHF. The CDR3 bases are TGTGCCAGCTCACCAATTGGGACAGGGGAACAGCCCCAGCATTTT.